The 19 T cell receptor beta chains below were found in one sample sequenced in a study of cytomegalovirus exposure and HLA in healthy donors. The study ran its PCR with 60 Vbeta and 13 Jbeta primers. Some clones are missing from TCRdb's copy, which holds only in-frame ones; the method was immunoSEQ multiplex PCR. Of roughly 170,000 clones detected, approximately 72% appear once; the ten largest clones hold around 2.4%. Sequenced material: PBMCs. These receptors came from a female donor in good health and CMV-seronegative.

The genes are TRBV4-1 and TRBJ2-5; 7 bases align to TRBD1. In germline, CDR1 is MGHRA, CDR2 YSYEKL. V was pared by 4 bases and J by 1 base, with 9 bases of the junction left unmatched. CDR3 length equals 16 residues. The CDR3 protein is CASSLYTGALQETQYF. The CDR3 coding sequence is TGCGCCAGCAGCCTCTACACAGGGGCCCTCCAAGAGACCCAGTACTTC.

For the CDR3, the DNA is TGCGCCAGCAGCCAAGCCCAGGGTGAGAAACTGTTTTTT. Translation gives CASSQAQGEKLFF. The rearrangement joins TRBV4-1 to TRBJ1-4; D may be TRBD1 (5 bases). With 1 base removed from V and 11 bases from J, the gap between germline ends came to 11 bases. Germline CDR1 and CDR2: MGHRA and YSYEKL. The CDR3 runs to 13 residues.

The chain combines TRBV6-5 with TRBJ1-1, with TRBD1 as a possible D gene (5 bases). In germline, CDR1 is MNHEY, CDR2 SVGAGI. The CDR3 loop spans 14 amino acids. Trimming stripped 3 bases from V and 5 bases from J, with 13 bases between. CDR3 coding DNA: TGTGCCAGCAGTTATCTGGGGGGGAATACTGAAGCTTTCTTT. Translating gives CASSYLGGNTEAFF.

The V call is TRBV7-9, the J call TRBJ2-1; 8 bases fit TRBD1. CDR1 is SEHNR, CDR2 FQNEAQ, per germline (reference sequence). V dropped 0 bases and J dropped 5; count of bases not matched to a gene: 3. CDR3 size: 15 residues. In DNA form, the CDR3 reads TGTGCCAGCAGCTTAGCACAGGGGGGAAACAATGAGCAGTTCTTC. Its translation is CASSLAQGGNNEQFF.

In this sample, this clone turned up a few times. CDR3: CASSYASGRVYEQYF. For the CDR3, the DNA is TGTGCCAGCAGTTACGCTAGCGGGAGGGTTTACGAGCAGTACTTC. V usage is TRBV6-5 and J usage is TRBJ2-7, with 12 bases identical to TRBD2. The junction had 3 bases not matched to a gene; V was cut back by 2 bases and J by 4 bases. CDR3 length equals 15 residues. The germline CDR1 and CDR2 sequences are MNHEY and SVGAGI.

The chain links TRBV29-1 to TRBJ2-7; D is possibly TRBD2 (5 bases). CDR1 is SQVTM, CDR2 ANQGSEA, per germline. V gave up 4 bases and J gave up 7 bases, with 17 bases separating them. The CDR3 consists of 13 residues. In DNA form, the CDR3 reads TGCAGCGTTGCGCTACGGGGTCCTCAGGAGCAGTACTTC. The encoded protein is CSVALRGPQEQYF.

As regards this clone: The junction departs from the called germline gene at one end, perhaps through a read error. The V gene is TRBV5-3, the J gene TRBJ1-1; a possible D gene is TRBD1 (6 bases). TRBV5-3 is an open reading frame whose function is uncertain. The CDR3 sequence is 13 residues long. DNA for the CDR3: TGTGCCAGAAGCTTGGCCGGACAGCAGTTGTATCTCTTT. Translated: CARSLAGQQLYLF.

The chain uses TRBV10-3 and TRBJ1-1; D ambiguous. V was trimmed by 7 bases and J by 4 bases, leaving 16 bases between them. CDR1 and CDR2 from the germline V gene are ENHRY and SYGVKD. The CDR3 spans 14 residues. The CDR3 spells CAINSGGRLTEAFF. The DNA for the CDR3 is TGTGCCATCAACTCGGGAGGACGGCTCACTGAAGCTTTCTTT.

The V and J genes are TRBV9 and TRBJ1-2; tentatively, D is TRBD1 (5 bases). Trimming took off 3 bases at V and 7 bases at J, with 19 bases between the two ends. This CDR3 is 15 amino acids long. The germline CDR1 and CDR2 sequences are SGDLS and YYNGEE. The CDR3 DNA follows: TGTGCCAGCAGCGCAACCGACAGAGCCGCGCCTGGCTACACCTTC. This gives the protein CASSATDRAAPGYTF.

Comment on this clone: The junction does not match germline at one end; this may be a read error. This chain connects TRBV7-9 to TRBJ1-4; D gene unclear. The CDR3 totals 15 residues. CDR1 and CDR2 from the germline V gene are SEHNR and FQNEAQ (reference sequence). The CDR3 region has the DNA TGTTCCAGCAGCTTAGCACGCGCAACTAATGAAAAACTGTTTTTT. Translated, it gives CSSSLARATNEKLFF.

The CDR3 spells CASSPRTGPGELFF. In nucleotides, the CDR3 is TGTGCCAGCAGTCCCAGGACAGGCCCCGGGGAGCTGTTTTTT. The V gene is TRBV27, the J gene TRBJ2-2; 7 positions agree with TRBD1. The CDR3 has 14 residues. Germline CDR1 and CDR2: MNHEY and SMNVEV (reference sequence). V was clipped by 5 bases and J by 6 bases; unmatched bases: 6.

The gene calls are TRBV7-2 and TRBJ1-5; D remains unclear. The CDR3 consists of 15 residues. Germline loops: CDR1 SGHTA, CDR2 FQGNSA. V dropped 4 bases and J dropped 7 bases, with 17 bases sitting between them. The CDR3 DNA sequence: TGTGCCAGCAGCTCCACTACTGGACTGCCCCAGCCCCAGCATTTT. Translation: CASSSTTGLPQPQHF.

This chain joins TRBV25-1 and TRBJ1-2; tentatively, D is TRBD1 (5 bases). V dropped 8 bases and J dropped 4 bases, with 14 bases sitting between them. The germline V gene has CDR1 MGHDK and CDR2 SYGVNS. This CDR3 region has 13 residues. CDR3 loop: CASRRDSLYGYTF. CDR3 bases: TGTGCCAGCCGCCGGGACTCCCTCTATGGCTACACCTTC.

The rearrangement links TRBV5-1 to TRBJ2-1; the D gene is possibly TRBD2 (5 bases). Germline V CDR1 and CDR2: SGHRS, YFSETQ. V lost 3 bases and J lost 5, with 12 bases in between. The CDR3 covers 14 residues. CDR3 residues: CASSSSGPHNEQFF. CDR3 bases: TGCGCCAGCAGCTCCAGCGGCCCCCACAATGAGCAGTTCTTC.

There are a few counts of this clone. The chain links TRBV5-8 to TRBJ1-1; D is uncertain. With 7 bases removed from V and 3 bases from J, the gap between germline ends came to 16 bases. Germline CDR1 and CDR2: SGHTS and YDEGEE. The CDR3 runs to 14 residues. CDR3 DNA sequence: TGTGCCAGCCACCCCCTTCGAAGCCACACTGAAGCTTTCTTT. Its translation: CASHPLRSHTEAFF.

This chain uses TRBV7-2 with TRBJ2-1; 7 nucleotides agree with TRBD1. CDR3 size: 16 residues. The trim removed 1 base at V and 8 bases at J, leaving 11 bases unmatched. Germline loops: CDR1 SGHTA, CDR2 FQGNSA. The CDR3 sequence: CASSLGQGEVRYEQFF. Written as DNA, the CDR3 is TGTGCCAGCAGCTTAGGACAGGGTGAGGTTAGGTATGAGCAGTTCTTC.

This sequence joins TRBV28 and TRBJ2-7; 11 nucleotides align to TRBD2. This CDR3 comprises 16 residues. Trimming removed 3 bases from V and 7 bases from J; junction bases left unmatched: 11. CDR1 is MDHEN, CDR2 SYDVKM, per germline. CDR3 amino acids: CASSLGLAGGREEQYF. In DNA, the CDR3 is TGTGCCAGCAGTTTGGGGCTAGCGGGAGGAAGGGAAGAGCAGTACTTC.

The chain links TRBV27 to TRBJ1-2; 9 bases are a match to TRBD1. Per the germline V gene, CDR1 is MNHEY and CDR2 is SMNVEV (reference sequence). The ends lost 6 bases at V and 4 bases at J; junction bases unmatched: 6. The CDR3 has 14 amino acids. The CDR3 reads CASSVLGQGYGYTF. DNA of the CDR3: TGTGCCAGCAGCGTTCTGGGACAGGGCTATGGCTACACCTTC.

This clone was found a few times. The chain has TRBV20-1 and TRBJ1-1; a possible D gene is TRBD1 (5 bases). Per germline, CDR1 DFQATT and CDR2 SNEGSKA (reference sequence). Trimming took 6 bases from V and 5 from J, leaving 10 bases between them. This CDR3 contains 11 residues. The CDR3 loop is CSAAQGTEAFF. The CDR3 coding sequence is TGCAGTGCAGCTCAGGGAACTGAAGCTTTCTTT.